The 30 T cell receptor beta chains in this list originate from one sample, sequenced in a study of spatial heterogeneity in lung cancer. General study points: Intratumoral expanded alpha and beta TCR counts were found to track tumor mutation counts.

These receptors have no identified antigens. Each CDR3 protein gets one entry after TCRdb re-called the 5' RACE reads with MiXCR. The sample consists of about 9,200 distinct CDR3 sequences, 7.5% to 10% of them appearing once. Time point in this sample: sample taken at primary tumor resection. The material was lung tumor tissue, obtained at surgery. The receptors here all came from a male donor with early-stage non-small cell lung cancer.

Judged by abundance, this clonotype is medium-sized. The chain recombines TRBV7-9 with TRBJ2-3; perhaps TRBD2 as D (5 bases). CDR1 and CDR2 (germline): SEHNR, FQNEAQ (reference sequence). V was shortened by 5 bases and J by 0 bases, with 9 bases between the two germline ends. This CDR3 is built from 14 residues. In DNA form, the CDR3 reads TGTGCCAGCAGCCCTTGGACTAGCACAGATACGCAGTATTTT. Translation gives CASSPWTSTDTQYF.

This clonotype has ten or more counts. The CDR3, as DNA: TGTGCCAGCAGTTACTGGTCAGGGCCCAAAAATAACTATGGCTACACCTTC. Residues: CASSYWSGPKNNYGYTF. This chain joins TRBV6-5 and TRBJ1-2; possible D gene TRBD1, 5 bases. The CDR3 is 17 residues long. Germline V gene data show CDR1 as MNHEY and CDR2 as SVGAGI. Between the trimmed V and J ends, which lost 1 base and 1 base, there was a span of 16 bases.

This clonotype was found many times. The rearrangement links TRBV9 to TRBJ1-5, with 9 bases fitting TRBD1. The CDR3 runs 15 residues. Germline CDR1 is SGDLS and CDR2 is YYNGEE. With V trimmed by 5 bases and J by 0 bases, 3 bases remained unmatched. CDR3 residues: CASRGQGDSNQPQHF. CDR3 DNA sequence: TGTGCCAGCAGGGGACAGGGAGATAGCAATCAGCCCCAGCATTTT.

Note on this clonotype: It may be a read error: a sequence one base away is much more abundant. The V call is TRBV25-1, the J call TRBJ2-7; D is uncertain. Trimming removed 5 bases from V and 4 bases from J, with 6 bases in between. Germline CDR1 reads MGHDK; CDR2 reads SYGVNS. The CDR3 has 11 amino acids. Here the CDR3 DNA reads TGTGCCAGCAGTATGAGGTACGAGCAGTACTTC. It codes for CASSMRYEQYF.

This clonotype has ten or more counts. The chain recombines TRBV20-1 with TRBJ2-1; 7 positions match TRBD2. Trimming cost V 3 bases and J 6 bases; bases outside gene matches: 8. CDR1 and CDR2 (germline): DFQATT, SNEGSKA (reference sequence). The CDR3 is 14 residues long. The CDR3 reads CSARASGNINEQFF. The CDR3 region has the DNA TGCAGTGCTAGGGCTAGCGGCAATATCAATGAGCAGTTCTTC.

This clonotype came up many times. This sequence joins TRBV5-4 and TRBJ1-2; D ambiguous. Trimming stripped 3 bases from V and 2 bases from J, with 8 bases between. The germline CDR1 and CDR2 sequences are SGHNT and YYREEE (reference sequence). This CDR3 contains 13 residues. As DNA, the CDR3 is TGTGCCAGCAGCTCAGGCAGGAACTATGGCTACACCTTC. Translated, it gives CASSSGRNYGYTF.

This clonotype came up many times. The CDR3, as DNA: TGTGCCAGCAGCTTGCAACACTTGGAGACCCAGTACTTC. It encodes CASSLQHLETQYF. The V call is TRBV5-4, the J call TRBJ2-5; unclear D gene. The CDR3 is 13 residues long. V was trimmed by 1 base and J by 5 bases, leaving 9 bases between them. Germline assignment: CDR1 SGHNT and CDR2 YYREEE (reference sequence).

In this sample, this clonotype is medium-sized. The gene calls are TRBV5-5 and TRBJ2-5; 9 bases are a match to TRBD1. Germline values: CDR1 SGHKS, CDR2 YYEKEE (reference sequence). The junction had 5 bases not matched to a gene; V was cut back by 5 bases and J by 9 bases. This CDR3 region has 12 residues. In nucleotides, the CDR3 is TGTGCCAGCAGTAGAACAGGGGGCCCCCAGTACTTC. It codes for CASSRTGGPQYF.

This clonotype was counted between two and nine times. The chain is built from TRBV5-1 and TRBJ2-3, with D possibly being TRBD2 (6 bases). Germline CDR1 is SGHRS and CDR2 is YFSETQ. The length of the CDR3 is 15 residues. The V end was cut by 0 bases, the J end by 3 bases, with 11 bases between. CDR3 sequence (DNA): TGCGCCAGCAGCTTGGACGCGGGAAGGACAGATACGCAGTATTTT. Encoded protein: CASSLDAGRTDTQYF.

This clonotype was counted ten times or more. This chain joins TRBV20-1 and TRBJ2-3, with D possibly matching TRBD2 (6 bases). Germline lookup yields CDR1 DFQATT and CDR2 SNEGSKA (reference sequence). There are 13 residues in the CDR3. Trimming cost V 5 bases and J 7 bases, with 16 bases left between them. The CDR3: CSAQPGSFNTQYF. The CDR3 DNA reads TGCAGTGCTCAGCCCGGGAGTTTTAATACGCAGTATTTT.

In this sample, this clonotype is medium-sized. This chain joins TRBV7-2 and TRBJ1-3; unclear D gene. This CDR3 spans 13 amino acids. The germline V gene has CDR1 SGHTA and CDR2 FQGNSA. Trimming took off 1 base at V and 8 bases at J, with 9 bases between the two ends. The CDR3 DNA sequence: TGTGCCAGCAGCTTAGGGGCCGAAGACACCATATATTTT. It codes for CASSLGAEDTIYF. The whole variable domain, filled in from reference TRBV7-2 and TRBJ1-3, reads GAGVSQSPSNKVTEKGKDVELRCDPISGHTALYWYRQSLGQGLEFLIYFQGNSAPDKSGLPSDRFSAERTGGSVSTLTIQRTQQEDSAVYLCASSLGAEDTIYFGEGSWLTVV.

The chain is built from TRBV20-1 and TRBJ2-1, with TRBD2 identical over 8 bases. Per germline, CDR1 DFQATT and CDR2 SNEGSKA (reference sequence). The CDR3 runs to 14 residues. J was trimmed by 1 base and V by 3 bases; bases with no gene match: 2. In DNA, the CDR3 is TGCAGTGCTAGGGCGGGGGGTTCCTACAATGAGCAGTTCTTC. Translating gives CSARAGGSYNEQFF.

The chain uses TRBV20-1 and TRBJ2-3; no clear D gene. Germline CDR1 reads DFQATT; CDR2 reads SNEGSKA (reference sequence). This CDR3 has 17 residues. Trimming removed 0 bases at V and 0 bases at J, with 16 bases between. This CDR3 is CSARDRVQRPSTDTQYF. CDR3 coding DNA: TGCAGTGCTAGAGATCGAGTGCAGCGACCTAGCACAGATACGCAGTATTTT.

Ten or more counts support this clonotype. J is TRBJ2-2 and V is TRBV7-9, with unresolved D. V was trimmed by 2 bases and J by 2 bases, leaving 0 bases between them. This CDR3 has 12 residues. The germline V gene has CDR1 SEHNR and CDR2 FQNEAQ (reference sequence). In nucleotides, the CDR3 is TGTGCCAGCAGCTTAAACACCGGGGAGCTGTTTTTT. Translation gives CASSLNTGELFF.

There are a few counts of this clonotype. CDR3 sequence: CSVEDPRYNEQFF. The CDR3 DNA reads as TGCAGCGTTGAAGATCCCAGATACAATGAGCAGTTCTTC. V gene TRBV29-1 combines with J gene TRBJ2-1; D call uncertain. This CDR3 comprises 13 residues. V was trimmed by 0 bases and J by 4 bases, leaving 7 bases between them. The V gene's germline CDR1 is SQVTM and CDR2 ANQGSEA.

This clonotype was recorded a few times. The chain links TRBV5-5 to TRBJ2-5; no reliable D call. Trimming cost V 4 bases and J 5 bases, with 9 bases left between them. The CDR3 is 12 residues long. Germline CDR1 SGHKS, CDR2 YYEKEE (reference sequence). As DNA, the CDR3 is TGTGCCAGCAGCCCTACGAGGGAGACCCAGTACTTC. It yields the protein CASSPTRETQYF.

This clonotype was seen at least ten times. The V gene is TRBV6-5, the J gene TRBJ2-1, with TRBD2 matching over 9 bases. Per germline, CDR1 MNHEY and CDR2 SVGAGI. Germline trimming cut 7 bases from V and 4 bases from J; bases unmatched to any gene: 2. This CDR3 has 13 residues. The CDR3 loop reads CASNLAGYNEQFF. CDR3 sequence (DNA): TGTGCCAGCAACCTAGCGGGGTACAATGAGCAGTTCTTC.

The chain uses TRBV6-2 or TRBV6-3 and TRBJ2-6, with D uncertain. Germline CDR1 MNHEY, CDR2 SVGEGT. This CDR3 spans 13 amino acids. V lost 8 bases and J lost 0, with 5 bases in between. The DNA of the CDR3 is TGTGCCAGCTACGCCTCTGGGGCCAACGTCCTGACTTTC. The encoded protein is CASYASGANVLTF.

At least ten counts were recorded for this clonotype. Germline and junction disagree at one end, which may indicate a read error. This sequence joins TRBV7-7 and TRBJ2-5; 13 bases align to TRBD2. The V gene's germline CDR1 is SSHAT and CDR2 FNYEAQ (reference sequence). The CDR3 contains 21 residues. The CDR3 DNA follows: TGTGCTAGCAGCCCCCGGCTGACGAGGACTAGCGGGGGAGTGGGTCCGGAGACCCAGTACTTC. Its protein product is CASSPRLTRTSGGVGPETQYF.

This clonotype was recorded many times. The rearrangement uses TRBV25-1 and TRBJ2-5, with 7 bases lining up with TRBD1. The junction had 6 bases not matched to a gene; V was cut back by 6 bases and J by 5 bases. Germline V gives CDR1 MGHDK, CDR2 SYGVNS. The CDR3 sequence is 13 residues long. CDR3 nucleotide sequence: TGTGCCAGCAGCGGTAGGGGGCGGGAGACCCAGTACTTC. This gives the protein CASSGRGRETQYF.

The V and J genes are TRBV5-1 and TRBJ2-2; weak D call: TRBD2 (6 bases). The V gene lost 0 bases and the J gene lost 0 bases, with 9 bases spanning the gap. Germline V lookup: CDR1 SGHRS, CDR2 YFSETQ. This CDR3 region has 16 residues. In DNA, the CDR3 is TGCGCCAGCAGCTTGGGGCGGGACCCGAACACCGGGGAGCTGTTTTTT. The encoded protein is CASSLGRDPNTGELFF.

This clonotype was observed many times. The chain is built from TRBV20-1 and TRBJ1-1; weak D call: TRBD1 (5 bases). Germline lookup yields CDR1 DFQATT and CDR2 SNEGSKA (reference sequence). The CDR3 is 15 amino acids. The V end was cut by 1 base, the J end by 4 bases, with 16 bases between. CDR3 sequence: CSARVRGGKSTEAFF. DNA of the CDR3: TGCAGTGCTAGAGTTCGGGGGGGGAAGAGCACTGAAGCTTTCTTT.

Ten or more counts support this clonotype. This chain links TRBV12-3 or TRBV12-4 with TRBJ1-5; D may be TRBD1 (5 bases). CDR3 length: 15 residues. Trimming took off 5 bases at V and 2 bases at J, with 13 bases between the two ends. The CDR3 DNA sequence: TGTGCCAGCAGTGGCGGGGGGTCAGGCAATCAGCCCCAGCATTTT. Its translation is CASSGGGSGNQPQHF.

This clonotype is labeled as medium-sized. This chain joins TRBV29-1 and TRBJ2-3; D possibly uses TRBD1 or TRBD2 (6 bases each). The germline V gene encodes CDR1 SQVTM and CDR2 ANQGSEA. V was shortened by 2 bases and J by 1 base, with 10 bases between the two germline ends. The CDR3 sequence is 14 residues long. This CDR3 is CSVESGARTDTQYF. CDR3 nucleotide sequence: TGCAGCGTTGAATCGGGGGCTCGCACAGATACGCAGTATTTT.

Within the sample, this clonotype is medium-sized. The DNA of the CDR3 is TGTGCCAGCAGTTACTTGGGCCTCGCCGACGGAGATACGCAGTATTTT. This codes for CASSYLGLADGDTQYF. This chain connects TRBV6-5 to TRBJ2-3, with D unresolved. In germline, CDR1 is MNHEY, CDR2 SVGAGI. This CDR3 contains 16 residues. V was shortened by 1 base and J by 5 bases, with 16 bases between the two germline ends.

This clonotype appeared many times. The rearrangement uses TRBV5-1 and TRBJ2-7; D is unclear. Germline V gene lookup returns CDR1 SGHRS and CDR2 YFSETQ. Trimming left V 3 bases short and J 3 bases short, with 7 bases between. CDR3 length equals 12 residues. CDR3 sequence reads: CASSSVLYEQYF. CDR3 DNA: TGCGCCAGCAGCTCGGTCCTCTACGAGCAGTACTTC.

This clonotype was found many times. The rearrangement links TRBV15 to TRBJ1-4; D is uncertain. CDR3 length: 13 residues. The V end lost 0 bases, the J end lost 10 bases, and 9 bases lay between the germline ends. Germline assignment: CDR1 LNHNV and CDR2 YYDKDF (reference sequence). The CDR3 coding sequence is TGTGCCACCAGCAGAGACCGAATCGGAAAACTGTTTTTT. It is translated as CATSRDRIGKLFF.

Judged by abundance, this clonotype is medium-sized. This chain connects TRBV7-3 to TRBJ1-4; 8 bases agree with TRBD1. Trimming at V came to 5 bases and at J to 5 bases, leaving 7 bases not matched to a gene. The germline CDR1 and CDR2 sequences are SGHTA and FQGTGA. The CDR3 contains 15 residues. CDR3 nucleotide sequence: TGTGCCAGCAGCCCCACAGGGGGAAGGAATGAAAAACTGTTTTTT. Translating it yields CASSPTGGRNEKLFF.

This clonotype was seen many times. The chain is built from TRBV4-3 and TRBJ2-3; D remains ambiguous. The CDR3 extends over 13 amino acids. In germline, CDR1 is LGHNA, CDR2 YSLEER. The germline V and J ends were trimmed by 3 bases and 4 bases, with 8 bases remaining between them. The CDR3: CASSHRVPDTQYF. CDR3 sequence (DNA): TGCGCCAGCAGCCACCGAGTCCCAGATACGCAGTATTTT.

This clonotype is labeled medium-sized (0.01 to 0.1%). The genes are TRBV29-1 and TRBJ1-1, with TRBD1 identical over 9 bases. Germline V lookup: CDR1 SQVTM, CDR2 ANQGSEA. CDR3 length: 16 residues. The junction had 13 bases not matched to a gene; V was cut back by 4 bases and J by 4 bases. CDR3: CSVAPVGQGTGTEAFF. As DNA, the CDR3 is TGCAGCGTTGCCCCTGTAGGACAGGGGACGGGCACTGAAGCTTTCTTT.